This entry is about one T cell receptor (beta chain). The antigen is not known. The V segment lost 3 bases and the J segment 13 bases; nucleotides outside the gene matches: 9. CDR3 length equals 13 residues. Germline values: CDR1 MNHEY, CDR2 SMNVEV (reference sequence). This sample was included in a study of cytomegalovirus exposure and HLA in healthy donors. Study results and limitations: DRB1 showed the most TCR associations and HLA-C the fewest in a later analysis, as rates varied by HLA locus.

The PCR contained 60 Vbeta and 13 Jbeta primers. The method was immunoSEQ multiplex PCR; TCRdb's version includes in-frame clones alone and lacks a portion of them. The repertoire holds over 150,000 clones, with about four fifths as singletons. The material sequenced was PBMCs. The rearrangement uses TRBV27 and TRBJ2-1; 7 nucleotides line up with TRBD1. This receptor was taken from a man aged 25-45 years in good health and CMV-seropositive. The DNA for the CDR3 is TGTGCCAGCAGTTTCTCGACAGGGACGGAACAGTTCTTC. Amino acids: CASSFSTGTEQFF.